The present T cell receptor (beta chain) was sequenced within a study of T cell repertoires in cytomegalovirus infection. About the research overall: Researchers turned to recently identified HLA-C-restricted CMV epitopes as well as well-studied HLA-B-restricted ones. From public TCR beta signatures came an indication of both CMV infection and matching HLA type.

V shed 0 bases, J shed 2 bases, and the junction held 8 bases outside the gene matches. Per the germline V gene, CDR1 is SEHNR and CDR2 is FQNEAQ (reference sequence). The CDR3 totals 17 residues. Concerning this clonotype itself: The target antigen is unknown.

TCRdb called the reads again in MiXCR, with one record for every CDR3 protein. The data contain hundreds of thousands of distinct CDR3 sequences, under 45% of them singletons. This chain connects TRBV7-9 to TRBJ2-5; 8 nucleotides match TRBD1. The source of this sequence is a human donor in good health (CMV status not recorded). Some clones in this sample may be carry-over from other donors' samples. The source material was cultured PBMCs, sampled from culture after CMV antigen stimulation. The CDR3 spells CASSLARTGWEQETQYF. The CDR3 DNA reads TGTGCCAGCAGCTTAGCTCGGACAGGGTGGGAACAAGAGACCCAGTACTTC.